Shown below are 22 T cell receptor beta chains from a single sample sequenced in a study of beta chain features in type 1 diabetes. As every portion of the isolated RNA was reverse transcribed, the sequencing read expressed TCRB transcripts. Sequencing used immunoSEQ multiplex PCR; TCRdb keeps in-frame clones, though not all of them. The table has approximately 160,000 clones, roughly 8.1% seen once. Sequences were obtained from central memory CD4+ T cells from blood. The receptors were sampled from a man aged 18 to 29 in good health.

J is TRBJ2-1 and V is TRBV28; 7 bases match TRBD2. This CDR3 region has 14 residues. CDR1 and CDR2 (germline): MDHEN, SYDVKM. Trimming at V came to 5 bases and at J to 10 bases, leaving 11 bases not matched to a gene. The CDR3, as DNA: TGTGCCAGCAGTCCTCTAGCGGCCCGGGGAGAGCAGTTCTTC. Amino acid sequence: CASSPLAARGEQFF. The full variable domain, with the rest looked up from reference TRBV28 and TRBJ2-1, is DVKVTQSSRYLVKRTGEKVFLECVQDMDHENMFWYRQDPGLGLRLIYFSYDVKMKEKGDIPEGYSVSREKKERFSLILESASTNQTSMYLCASSPLAARGEQFFGPGTRLTVL.

The rearrangement joins TRBV12-2 to TRBJ1-2. TRBV12-2 is given as a pseudogene. The CDR3 spans 14 residues. In DNA form, the CDR3 reads TGTGCAAGTCGCCCCCTCGGGAACGGACATGGCTACACCTTC. Protein product: CASRPLGNGHGYTF.

The rearrangement joins TRBV21-1 to TRBJ2-1; the table gives TRBD2 as D, unverified against the DNA. TRBV21-1 corresponds to a pseudogene. The CDR3 is made up of 17 amino acids. The CDR3, as DNA: TGTGCCAGCAGCAAAACCCCAGCGGGGGGCACCTACAATGAGCAGTTCTTC. It yields the protein CASSKTPAGGTYNEQFF.

This clone appeared a few times. The genes are TRBV7-2 and TRBJ2-6; D unclear. The CDR3 length is 15 residues. Per germline, CDR1 SGHTA and CDR2 FQGNSA. The V and J ends lost 3 bases and 0 bases respectively, with 6 bases between them. The CDR3 sequence is CASSFFSSGANVLTF. In nucleotides, the CDR3 is TGTGCCAGCAGCTTTTTCAGCTCTGGGGCCAACGTCCTGACTTTC.

V usage is TRBV5-4 and J usage is TRBJ2-7; possibly TRBD2 for D (6 bases). V was clipped by 4 bases and J by 5 bases, with 13 bases between them. Germline loops: CDR1 SGHNT, CDR2 YYREEE (reference sequence). CDR3 length equals 13 residues. CDR3 sequence (DNA): TGTGCCAGCAGCCCTGCGGGGTTCCACGAGCAGTACTTC. Residues: CASSPAGFHEQYF.

Many counts were recorded for this clone. The CDR3 nucleotides read TGTGCCAGCAGCTTATCGCAGGCTGCAAGTGAAAAACTGTTTTTT. Amino acids: CASSLSQAASEKLFF. The V and J genes are TRBV7-8 and TRBJ1-4; D not resolved. CDR3 length equals 15 residues. Trimming removed 2 bases from V and 7 bases from J, with 14 bases in between. The germline gives CDR1 SGHVS, CDR2 FQNEAQ.

This clone has a count of ten or more. This chain links TRBV7-8 with TRBJ2-3, with a weak D call TRBD2 (5 bases). Germline values: CDR1 SGHVS, CDR2 FQNEAQ. V gave up 1 base and J gave up 6 bases, with 20 bases separating them. This CDR3 has 17 residues. CDR3 in amino acids: CASSLDDGVPSDDTQYF. CDR3 in DNA: TGTGCCAGCAGCTTAGATGACGGGGTCCCGTCGGATGATACGCAGTATTTT.

This clone appeared a few times. The chain uses TRBV19 and TRBJ2-3; 8 nucleotides align to TRBD2. The germline gives CDR1 LNHDA, CDR2 SQIVND (reference sequence). The CDR3 length is 14 residues. The trim removed 7 bases at V and 0 bases at J, leaving 3 bases unmatched. The CDR3, as DNA: TGTGCCAGTACAGCTAGCGGGAGCACAGATACGCAGTATTTT. Residues: CASTASGSTDTQYF.

This clone has a handful of counts. The chain combines TRBV11-2 with TRBJ2-5, with 7 bases aligning to TRBD1. CDR3 size: 15 residues. Per germline, CDR1 SGHAT and CDR2 FQNNGV. The V and J ends lost 5 bases and 4 bases, in that order; junction bases with no gene match: 10. The DNA for the CDR3 is TGTGCCAGCAGCGAGCGGACAGGTTTTGGAGAGACCCAGTACTTC. Translating it yields CASSERTGFGETQYF. Variable domain in full (rest from reference TRBV11-2 and TRBJ2-5): EAGVAQSPRYKIIEKRQSVAFWCNPISGHATLYWYQQILGQGPKLLIQFQNNGVVDDSQLPKDRFSAERLKGVDSTLKIQPAKLEDSAVYLCASSERTGFGETQYFGPGTRLLVL.

The chain is built from TRBV5-1 and TRBJ2-7; 8 nucleotides agree with TRBD2. Germline CDR1 SGHRS, CDR2 YFSETQ. V gave up 6 bases and J gave up 4 bases; unmatched junction bases: 12. The CDR3 sequence is 15 residues long. CDR3 in DNA: TGCGCCAGCACAATGGGTAGCGGGAACCTATACGAGCAGTACTTC. Its translation: CASTMGSGNLYEQYF.

V and J are TRBV5-4 and TRBJ2-3; 7 nucleotides align to TRBD2. The germline V gene has CDR1 SGHNT and CDR2 YYREEE (reference sequence). V gave up 3 bases and J gave up 5 bases; unmatched junction bases: 6. The CDR3 spans 14 residues. This CDR3 reads CASSWEGMGDTQYF. CDR3 coding DNA: TGTGCCAGCAGCTGGGAGGGGATGGGAGATACGCAGTATTTT.

This clone was observed a handful of times. The J gene is TRBJ2-1, the V gene TRBV4-1; 9 bases are a match to TRBD2. CDR3 length equals 16 residues. Germline CDR1 is MGHRA and CDR2 is YSYEKL. V shed 1 base, J shed 7 bases, and the junction held 8 bases outside the gene matches. The CDR3 DNA sequence: TGCGCCAGCAGCCAAGGGGGTAGCGGGAGAGGTAATGAGCAGTTCTTC. This encodes CASSQGGSGRGNEQFF.

This clone has just a few counts. The chain is built from TRBV6-1 and TRBJ1-2; TRBD1 matches 8 bases. Per germline, CDR1 MNHNS and CDR2 SASEGT. The trim removed 6 bases at V and 4 bases at J, leaving 7 bases unmatched. CDR3 size: 14 residues. CDR3 amino acids: CASRRTGQLYGYTF. CDR3 in DNA: TGTGCCAGCAGACGGACAGGGCAACTCTATGGCTACACCTTC.

This clone was seen more than once but under ten times. The chain is built from TRBV7-2 and TRBJ2-7, with 10 bases identical to TRBD2. Trimming took 1 base from V and 4 from J; bases not matched to a gene: 4. This CDR3 region has 15 residues. CDR1 and CDR2 (germline): SGHTA, FQGNSA. Here the CDR3 DNA reads TGTGCCAGCAGCTTAGGAGCGGGAGGGCCATACGAGCAGTACTTC. Amino acid sequence: CASSLGAGGPYEQYF.

This clone was seen a handful of times. The rearrangement links TRBV4-1 to TRBJ1-1; 10 nucleotides align to TRBD1. Germline V lookup: CDR1 MGHRA, CDR2 YSYEKL. This CDR3 region has 20 residues. V lost 5 bases, J lost 3 bases, and 21 bases stayed unmatched. DNA for the CDR3: TGCGCCAGCAGCAAAAAAAAGGGTTTGACGACAGGGGGCTCGTACACTGAAGCTTTCTTT. Protein sequence: CASSKKKGLTTGGSYTEAFF.

The J gene is TRBJ2-2, the V gene TRBV28, with 8 bases lining up with TRBD1. Germline loops: CDR1 MDHEN, CDR2 SYDVKM. With 3 bases clipped from V and 6 bases from J, the junction kept 0 bases outside the gene matches. CDR3 length equals 13 residues. CDR3 in amino acids: CASSLTGAGELFF. DNA for the CDR3: TGTGCCAGCAGTTTGACAGGGGCCGGGGAGCTGTTTTTT.

The CDR3 coding sequence is TGTGCCAGCAGCTTAGAGGGCAGGGGAGCCACTGAAGCTTTCTTT. Translated, it gives CASSLEGRGATEAFF. V gene TRBV7-2 combines with J gene TRBJ1-1; D is possibly TRBD1 (6 bases). Between the trimmed V and J ends, which lost 1 base and 4 bases, there was a span of 13 bases. Germline V gene data show CDR1 as SGHTA and CDR2 as FQGNSA. The CDR3 runs 15 residues.

This clone has at least ten counts. The rearrangement joins TRBV18 to TRBJ1-1, with D possibly matching TRBD1 (5 bases). CDR3 length equals 14 residues. The V end lost 5 bases, the J end lost 2 bases, and 12 bases lay between the germline ends. Germline V gene data show CDR1 as KGHSH and CDR2 as LQKENI. The DNA of the CDR3 is TGTGCCAGCTCATCCCAGACAGAAAACACTGAAGCTTTCTTT. It translates to CASSSQTENTEAFF.

The sample holds a few counts of this clone. This chain joins TRBV5-1 and TRBJ2-3; TRBD1 agrees at 8 bases. Per germline, CDR1 SGHRS and CDR2 YFSETQ. Trimming cost V 7 bases and J 1 base; bases outside gene matches: 5. There are 14 residues in the CDR3. In DNA, the CDR3 is TGCGCCAGCGGGACAGGCGAACGCACAGATACGCAGTATTTT. Its protein product is CASGTGERTDTQYF.

The rearrangement links TRBV18 to TRBJ2-1, with 8 positions matching TRBD2. V lost 3 bases and J lost 4; bases outside the gene matches: 5. The CDR3 extends over 15 amino acids. Per the germline V gene, CDR1 is KGHSH and CDR2 is LQKENI. CDR3 nucleotide sequence: TGTGCCAGCTCACCCGGGGCTAGCGGGTACAATGAGCAGTTCTTC. Translating it yields CASSPGASGYNEQFF.

This clone was picked up a small number of times. This rearrangement joins TRBV21-1 to TRBJ1-1; the D segment call TRBD1 is taken from the table without a DNA check. TRBV21-1 is a pseudogene locus. The CDR3 has 16 amino acids. The CDR3 here is CASSKSRDRVNTEAFF. DNA of the CDR3: TGTGCCAGCAGCAAATCTCGGGACAGGGTGAACACTGAAGCTTTCTTT.

In this sample, this clone turned up many times. J is TRBJ1-1 and V is TRBV4-3; D is possibly TRBD1 (6 bases). CDR1 is LGHNA and CDR2 is YSLEER in the germline V gene. With 4 bases removed from V and 2 bases from J, the gap between germline ends came to 11 bases. The length of the CDR3 is 14 residues. CDR3 bases: TGCGCCAGCAGCCTCGGACAGCCTAACACTGAAGCTTTCTTT. This translates into CASSLGQPNTEAFF.